These 17 T cell receptor beta chains were sequenced from one sample in a study of blood T cell repertoires in COVID-19. Produced via immunoSEQ multiplex PCR; TCRdb's table is partial and in-frame only. The sample lists about 120,000 clones; 85% to 90% were seen once. Material for sequencing was peripheral blood. The source of these receptors is a woman over 75 with acute or convalescent COVID-19.

The V gene is TRBV6-1, the J gene TRBJ1-3, with 10 bases identical to TRBD1. V gave up 3 bases and J gave up 0 bases; unmatched junction bases: 2. The germline V gene has CDR1 MNHNS and CDR2 SASEGT. The CDR3 sequence is 16 residues long. The chain's CDR3 is CASSEGQGNSGNTIYF. CDR3 nucleotide sequence: TGTGCCAGCAGTGAGGGACAGGGGAACTCTGGAAACACCATATATTTT.

The V call is TRBV28, the J call TRBJ1-5; TRBD1 matches 10 bases. Germline loops: CDR1 MDHEN, CDR2 SYDVKM. This CDR3 is 15 amino acids long. Trimming cost V 6 bases and J 3 bases; bases outside gene matches: 5. The DNA of the CDR3 is TGTGCCAGCAGCCCGACAGGGGGCCTCAATCAGCCCCAGCATTTT. Translated, it gives CASSPTGGLNQPQHF.

This chain joins TRBV2 and TRBJ2-1, with D possibly matching TRBD1 (6 bases). The CDR3 is made up of 15 amino acids. Trimming took off 7 bases at V and 0 bases at J, with 13 bases between the two ends. The germline gives CDR1 SNHLY, CDR2 FYNNEI. CDR3 DNA sequence: TGTGCCAGCAAAAGGGACAAGAGCTCCTACAATGAGCAGTTCTTC. Protein sequence: CASKRDKSSYNEQFF. Filled out from reference TRBV2 and TRBJ2-1, the complete variable domain reads EPEVTQTPSHQVTQMGQEVILRCVPISNHLYFYWYRQILGQKVEFLVSFYNNEISEKSEIFDDQFSVERPDGSNFTLKIRSTKLEDSAMYFCASKRDKSSYNEQFFGPGTRLTVL.

The rearrangement links TRBV20-1 to TRBJ1-2; D may be TRBD1 (6 bases). There are 11 residues in the CDR3. The germline gives CDR1 DFQATT, CDR2 SNEGSKA (reference sequence). With 6 bases removed from V and 8 bases from J, the gap between germline ends came to 13 bases. Written as DNA, the CDR3 is TGCAGTGCAAACACAGGGTTAGGCTACACCTTC. Translation gives CSANTGLGYTF.

This rearrangement joins TRBV11-2 to TRBJ1-3; unclear D gene. Trimming stripped 1 base from V and 0 bases from J, with 10 bases between. CDR3 length equals 16 residues. Germline V gene lookup returns CDR1 SGHAT and CDR2 FQNNGV. The CDR3 DNA reads TGTGCCAGCAGCTTAGGCACTGCCTTCTCTGGAAACACCATATATTTT. Encoded protein: CASSLGTAFSGNTIYF.

V is TRBV27 and J is TRBJ1-5, with D possibly being TRBD1 (5 bases). The germline V gene has CDR1 MNHEY and CDR2 SMNVEV (reference sequence). V was trimmed by 4 bases and J by 11 bases, leaving 15 bases between them. The CDR3 runs to 13 residues. CDR3 coding DNA: TGTGCCAGCAGTTCAGAATGGGGGGGGGCCCAGCATTTT. It yields the protein CASSSEWGGAQHF.

This chain links TRBV6-2 or TRBV6-3 with TRBJ2-3, with 7 bases identical to TRBD2. The CDR3 extends over 16 amino acids. Germline CDR1 MNHEY, CDR2 SVGEGT. V dropped 0 bases and J dropped 0; count of bases not matched to a gene: 3. The DNA for the CDR3 is TGTGCCAGCAGTTACTCGGGAGGGTCCAGCACAGATACGCAGTATTTT. Translating it yields CASSYSGGSSTDTQYF.

The rearrangement uses TRBV19 and TRBJ2-7; D perhaps matches TRBD1 (6 bases). The CDR3 has 12 amino acids. The ends were cut back, 8 bases at V and 7 bases at J, with 15 bases in the middle. The germline gives CDR1 LNHDA, CDR2 SQIVND (reference sequence). CDR3: CASPRQAGEQYV. DNA of the CDR3: TGTGCCAGTCCCCGACAGGCCGGAGAGCAGTACGTC.

For the CDR3, the DNA is TGTGCCAGCAGCTATAAGGGACAGACCTACGAGCAGTACGTC. Its translation is CASSYKGQTYEQYV. The rearrangement uses TRBV5-4 and TRBJ2-7, with 7 bases identical to TRBD1. CDR1 and CDR2 from the germline V gene are SGHNT and YYREEE (reference sequence). CDR3 length equals 14 residues. The V and J ends lost 3 bases and 2 bases, in that order; junction bases with no gene match: 5.

V is TRBV28 and J is TRBJ1-3, with 7 bases identical to TRBD1. The CDR3 is made up of 13 amino acids. Trimming removed 5 bases from V and 7 bases from J; junction bases left unmatched: 5. CDR1 is MDHEN, CDR2 SYDVKM, per germline. The DNA for the CDR3 is TGTGCCAGCAGTAGCCCACAGGGGAACACCATATATTTT. Amino acids: CASSSPQGNTIYF.

This sequence joins TRBV5-6 and TRBJ1-2; D gene unclear. This CDR3 spans 13 amino acids. The germline gives CDR1 SGHDT, CDR2 YYEEEE. V lost 7 bases and J lost 4, with 14 bases in between. In nucleotides, the CDR3 is TGTGCCAGCGAGAGCCACGACTTCTATGGCTACACCTTC. Protein product: CASESHDFYGYTF.

The chain carries TRBV10-3 and TRBJ1-1; the match to TRBD1 covers 9 bases. Germline V gene lookup returns CDR1 ENHRY and CDR2 SYGVKD. V dropped 7 bases and J dropped 1; count of bases not matched to a gene: 4. The CDR3 sequence is 14 residues long. The CDR3 DNA reads as TGTGCCATCAAAGGGACAGGGAAGAACACTGAAGCTTTCTTT. This sequence encodes CAIKGTGKNTEAFF.

This clone was counted a few times. The CDR3 coding sequence is TGTGCCAGCAGCTTGGACGGGTCGGGTTCACCCCTCCACTTT. Translation: CASSLDGSGSPLHF. This chain joins TRBV5-5 and TRBJ1-6; no clear D. This CDR3 has 14 residues. The V gene lost 0 bases and the J gene lost 9 bases, with 10 bases spanning the gap. Germline CDR1 SGHKS, CDR2 YYEKEE (reference sequence).

The rearrangement joins TRBV6-5 to TRBJ1-5, with 9 positions matching TRBD1. Germline CDR1 is MNHEY and CDR2 is SVGAGI. J was trimmed by 5 bases and V by 4 bases; bases with no gene match: 0. The CDR3 contains 13 residues. The CDR3 DNA reads as TGTGCCAGCAGTTGGACAGGGGATCAGCCCCAGCATTTT. Its protein product is CASSWTGDQPQHF.

This clone was counted only a few times. The chain links TRBV25-1 to TRBJ1-2; D uncertain. There are 11 residues in the CDR3. The germline V and J ends were trimmed by 4 bases and 8 bases, with 8 bases remaining between them. CDR1 and CDR2 (germline): MGHDK, SYGVNS. Here the CDR3 DNA reads TGTGCCAGCAGTGGTGGCCCAGGCTACACCTTC. Amino acid sequence: CASSGGPGYTF.

The chain couples TRBV27 to TRBJ1-6; 10 bases match TRBD1. With V trimmed by 4 bases and J by 7 bases, 1 base remained unmatched. Per the germline V gene, CDR1 is MNHEY and CDR2 is SMNVEV (reference sequence). There are 14 residues in the CDR3. The CDR3 reads CASSSTGGNSPLHF. The CDR3 region has the DNA TGTGCCAGCAGTTCGACAGGGGGCAATTCACCCCTCCACTTT.

The chain employs TRBV9 and TRBJ1-2; 10 nucleotides agree with TRBD1. Germline-derived CDR1 and CDR2 are SGDLS and YYNGEE. Trimming removed 0 bases from V and 5 bases from J; junction bases left unmatched: 28. The CDR3 covers 23 residues. The CDR3 spells CASSVDRSPTSGTGALPQYGYTF. The CDR3, as DNA: TGTGCCAGCAGCGTAGACCGTAGTCCCACATCCGGGACAGGGGCCCTCCCCCAATATGGCTACACCTTC.